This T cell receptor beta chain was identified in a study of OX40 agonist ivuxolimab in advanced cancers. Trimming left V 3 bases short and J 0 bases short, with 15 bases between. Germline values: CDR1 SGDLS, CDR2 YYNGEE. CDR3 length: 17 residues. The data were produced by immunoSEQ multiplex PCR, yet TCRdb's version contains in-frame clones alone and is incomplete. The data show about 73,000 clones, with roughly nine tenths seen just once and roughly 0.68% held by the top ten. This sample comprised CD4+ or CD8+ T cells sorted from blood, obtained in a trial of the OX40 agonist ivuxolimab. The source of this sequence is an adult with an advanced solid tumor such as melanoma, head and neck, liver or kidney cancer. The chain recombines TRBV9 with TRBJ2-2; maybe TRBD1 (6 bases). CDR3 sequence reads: CASSAKGAGANTGELFF. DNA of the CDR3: TGTGCCAGCAGCGCCAAAGGGGCAGGGGCGAACACCGGGGAGCTGTTTTTT. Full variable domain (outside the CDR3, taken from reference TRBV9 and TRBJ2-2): DSGVTQTPKHLITATGQRVTLRCSPRSGDLSVYWYQQSLDQGLQFLIQYYNGEERAKGNILERFSAQQFPDLHSELNLSSLELGDSALYFCASSAKGAGANTGELFFGEGSRLTVL.